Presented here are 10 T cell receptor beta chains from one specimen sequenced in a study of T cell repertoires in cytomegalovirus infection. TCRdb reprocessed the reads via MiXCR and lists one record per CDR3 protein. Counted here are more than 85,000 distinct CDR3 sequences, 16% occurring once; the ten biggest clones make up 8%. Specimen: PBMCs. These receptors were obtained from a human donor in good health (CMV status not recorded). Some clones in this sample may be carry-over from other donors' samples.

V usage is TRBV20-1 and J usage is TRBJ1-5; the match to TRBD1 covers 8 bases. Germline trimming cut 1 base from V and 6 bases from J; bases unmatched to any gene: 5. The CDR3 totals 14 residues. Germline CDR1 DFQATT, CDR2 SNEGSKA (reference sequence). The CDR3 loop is CSARAGQGPQPQHF. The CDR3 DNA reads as TGCAGTGCTAGAGCAGGACAGGGTCCTCAGCCCCAGCATTTT.

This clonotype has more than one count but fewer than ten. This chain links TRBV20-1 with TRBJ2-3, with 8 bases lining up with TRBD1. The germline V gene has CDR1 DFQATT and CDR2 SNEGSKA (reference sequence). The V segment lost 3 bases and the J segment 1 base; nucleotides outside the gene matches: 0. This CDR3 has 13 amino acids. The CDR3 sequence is CSARTGGTDTQYF. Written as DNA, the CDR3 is TGCAGTGCTAGGACAGGGGGCACAGATACGCAGTATTTT.

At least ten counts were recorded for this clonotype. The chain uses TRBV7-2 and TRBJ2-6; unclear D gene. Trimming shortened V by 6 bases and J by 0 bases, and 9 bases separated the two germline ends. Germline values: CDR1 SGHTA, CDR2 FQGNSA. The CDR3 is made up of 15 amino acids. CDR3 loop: CASSPTSSGANVLTF. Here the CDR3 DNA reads TGTGCCAGCAGTCCAACGAGCTCTGGGGCCAACGTCCTGACTTTC.

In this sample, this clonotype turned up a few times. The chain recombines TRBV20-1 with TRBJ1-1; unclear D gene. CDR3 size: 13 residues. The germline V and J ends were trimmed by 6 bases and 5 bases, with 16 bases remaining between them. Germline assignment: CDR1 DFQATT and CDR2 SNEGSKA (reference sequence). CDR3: CSALLRTGTEAFF. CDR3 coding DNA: TGCAGTGCCCTTCTCCGGACGGGGACTGAAGCTTTCTTT.

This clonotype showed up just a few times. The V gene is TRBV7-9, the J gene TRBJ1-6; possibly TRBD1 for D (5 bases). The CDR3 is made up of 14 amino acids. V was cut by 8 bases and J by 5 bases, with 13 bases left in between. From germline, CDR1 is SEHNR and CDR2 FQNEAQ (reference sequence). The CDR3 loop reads CASAPGRDNSPLHF. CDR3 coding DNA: TGTGCCAGCGCGCCGGGGCGGGATAATTCACCCCTCCACTTT.

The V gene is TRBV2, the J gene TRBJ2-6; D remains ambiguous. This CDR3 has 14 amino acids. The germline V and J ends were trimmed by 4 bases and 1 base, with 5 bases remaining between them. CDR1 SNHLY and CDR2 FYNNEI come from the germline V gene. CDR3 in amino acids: CASSVQSGANVLTF. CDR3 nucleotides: TGTGCCAGCAGTGTCCAGTCTGGGGCCAACGTCCTGACTTTC.

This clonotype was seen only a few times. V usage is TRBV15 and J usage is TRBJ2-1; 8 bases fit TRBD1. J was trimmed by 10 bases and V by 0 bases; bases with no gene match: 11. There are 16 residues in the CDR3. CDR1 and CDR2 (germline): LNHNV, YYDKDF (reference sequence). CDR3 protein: CATSREGSQGAREQFF. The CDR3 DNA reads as TGTGCCACCAGCAGAGAGGGCTCGCAGGGGGCGAGGGAGCAGTTCTTC.

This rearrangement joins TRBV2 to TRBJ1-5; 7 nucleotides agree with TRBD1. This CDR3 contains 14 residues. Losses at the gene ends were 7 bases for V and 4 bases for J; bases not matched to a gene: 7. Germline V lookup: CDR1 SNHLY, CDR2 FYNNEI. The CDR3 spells CASTQTGVNQPQHF. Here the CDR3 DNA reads TGTGCCAGCACCCAAACAGGGGTTAATCAGCCCCAGCATTTT.

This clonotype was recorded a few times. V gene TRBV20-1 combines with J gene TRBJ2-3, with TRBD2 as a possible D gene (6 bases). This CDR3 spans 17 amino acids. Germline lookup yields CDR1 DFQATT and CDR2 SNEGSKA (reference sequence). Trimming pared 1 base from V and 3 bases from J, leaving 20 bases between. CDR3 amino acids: CSARVTPGSGGTDTQYF. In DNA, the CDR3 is TGCAGTGCTAGAGTAACGCCCGGAAGCGGAGGGACAGATACGCAGTATTTT.

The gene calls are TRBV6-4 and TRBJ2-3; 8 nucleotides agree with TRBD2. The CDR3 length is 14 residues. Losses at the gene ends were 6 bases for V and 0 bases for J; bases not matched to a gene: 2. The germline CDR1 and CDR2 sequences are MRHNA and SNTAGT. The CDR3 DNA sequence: TGTGCCAGCAGGAGCGGGGGAAGCACAGATACGCAGTATTTT. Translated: CASRSGGSTDTQYF.